The present entry profiles one TCR beta chain with its context. The data were taken from a study of shared clonotypes between healthy human individuals. V was trimmed by 1 base and J by 0 bases, leaving 7 bases between them. The CDR3 totals 16 residues. CDR1 is SEHNR, CDR2 FQNEAQ, per germline (reference sequence). The assay was immunoSEQ multiplex PCR, and TCRdb's table has in-frame clones only and misses some. The sample lists millions of clones, about 92% seen once, with around 0.14% in the top ten. Material for sequencing was naive CD4+ T cells sorted from blood. Subset noted: CD45RA+ positively selected. V is TRBV7-9 and J is TRBJ2-6; D uncertain. This clonotype was sampled from a man aged 18 to 35 in good health. The CDR3 protein is CASSLVGASGANVLTF. CDR3 sequence (DNA): TGTGCCAGCAGCTTAGTAGGCGCCTCTGGGGCCAACGTCCTGACTTTC.